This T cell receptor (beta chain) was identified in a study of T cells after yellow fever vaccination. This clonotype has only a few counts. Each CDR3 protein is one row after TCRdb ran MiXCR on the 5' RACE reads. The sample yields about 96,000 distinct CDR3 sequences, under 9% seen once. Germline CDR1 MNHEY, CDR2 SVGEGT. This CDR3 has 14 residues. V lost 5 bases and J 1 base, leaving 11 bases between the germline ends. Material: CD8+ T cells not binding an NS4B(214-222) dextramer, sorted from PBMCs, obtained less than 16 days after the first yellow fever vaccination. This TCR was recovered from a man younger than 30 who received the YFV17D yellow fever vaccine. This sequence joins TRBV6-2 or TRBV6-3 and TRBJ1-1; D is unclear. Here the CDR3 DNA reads TGTGCCAGCAGTCGCTTCATCGGGAACACTGAAGCTTTCTTT. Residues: CASSRFIGNTEAFF.